The clone carrying this T cell receptor (beta chain) was detected ten times or more. Researchers prepared the TCRbeta library using unique molecular identifiers, the study reports. TCRdb reanalysed the PCR reads using MiXCR and keeps one entry per CDR3 protein. The sample lists about 580,000 distinct CDR3 sequences, over 20% occurring once. In germline, CDR1 is LGHDT, CDR2 YNNKEL (reference sequence). V shed 4 bases, J shed 0 bases, and the junction held 2 bases outside the gene matches. The CDR3 is 15 amino acids. These data originate in a study of T-cell reconstitution after alpha-beta-depleted transplantation in children.

Sequenced material: PBMCs, taken before TCRalphabeta/CD19-depleted stem cell transplant. This sequence originates from a boy under two years old with Wiskott-Aldrich syndrome, due to receive a stem cell transplant. J is TRBJ2-7 and V is TRBV3-1; the match to TRBD2 covers 11 bases. The CDR3 region has the DNA TGTGCCAGCAGCCTACTAGCGGGAGTCTCCTACGAGCAGTACTTC. This sequence encodes CASSLLAGVSYEQYF.